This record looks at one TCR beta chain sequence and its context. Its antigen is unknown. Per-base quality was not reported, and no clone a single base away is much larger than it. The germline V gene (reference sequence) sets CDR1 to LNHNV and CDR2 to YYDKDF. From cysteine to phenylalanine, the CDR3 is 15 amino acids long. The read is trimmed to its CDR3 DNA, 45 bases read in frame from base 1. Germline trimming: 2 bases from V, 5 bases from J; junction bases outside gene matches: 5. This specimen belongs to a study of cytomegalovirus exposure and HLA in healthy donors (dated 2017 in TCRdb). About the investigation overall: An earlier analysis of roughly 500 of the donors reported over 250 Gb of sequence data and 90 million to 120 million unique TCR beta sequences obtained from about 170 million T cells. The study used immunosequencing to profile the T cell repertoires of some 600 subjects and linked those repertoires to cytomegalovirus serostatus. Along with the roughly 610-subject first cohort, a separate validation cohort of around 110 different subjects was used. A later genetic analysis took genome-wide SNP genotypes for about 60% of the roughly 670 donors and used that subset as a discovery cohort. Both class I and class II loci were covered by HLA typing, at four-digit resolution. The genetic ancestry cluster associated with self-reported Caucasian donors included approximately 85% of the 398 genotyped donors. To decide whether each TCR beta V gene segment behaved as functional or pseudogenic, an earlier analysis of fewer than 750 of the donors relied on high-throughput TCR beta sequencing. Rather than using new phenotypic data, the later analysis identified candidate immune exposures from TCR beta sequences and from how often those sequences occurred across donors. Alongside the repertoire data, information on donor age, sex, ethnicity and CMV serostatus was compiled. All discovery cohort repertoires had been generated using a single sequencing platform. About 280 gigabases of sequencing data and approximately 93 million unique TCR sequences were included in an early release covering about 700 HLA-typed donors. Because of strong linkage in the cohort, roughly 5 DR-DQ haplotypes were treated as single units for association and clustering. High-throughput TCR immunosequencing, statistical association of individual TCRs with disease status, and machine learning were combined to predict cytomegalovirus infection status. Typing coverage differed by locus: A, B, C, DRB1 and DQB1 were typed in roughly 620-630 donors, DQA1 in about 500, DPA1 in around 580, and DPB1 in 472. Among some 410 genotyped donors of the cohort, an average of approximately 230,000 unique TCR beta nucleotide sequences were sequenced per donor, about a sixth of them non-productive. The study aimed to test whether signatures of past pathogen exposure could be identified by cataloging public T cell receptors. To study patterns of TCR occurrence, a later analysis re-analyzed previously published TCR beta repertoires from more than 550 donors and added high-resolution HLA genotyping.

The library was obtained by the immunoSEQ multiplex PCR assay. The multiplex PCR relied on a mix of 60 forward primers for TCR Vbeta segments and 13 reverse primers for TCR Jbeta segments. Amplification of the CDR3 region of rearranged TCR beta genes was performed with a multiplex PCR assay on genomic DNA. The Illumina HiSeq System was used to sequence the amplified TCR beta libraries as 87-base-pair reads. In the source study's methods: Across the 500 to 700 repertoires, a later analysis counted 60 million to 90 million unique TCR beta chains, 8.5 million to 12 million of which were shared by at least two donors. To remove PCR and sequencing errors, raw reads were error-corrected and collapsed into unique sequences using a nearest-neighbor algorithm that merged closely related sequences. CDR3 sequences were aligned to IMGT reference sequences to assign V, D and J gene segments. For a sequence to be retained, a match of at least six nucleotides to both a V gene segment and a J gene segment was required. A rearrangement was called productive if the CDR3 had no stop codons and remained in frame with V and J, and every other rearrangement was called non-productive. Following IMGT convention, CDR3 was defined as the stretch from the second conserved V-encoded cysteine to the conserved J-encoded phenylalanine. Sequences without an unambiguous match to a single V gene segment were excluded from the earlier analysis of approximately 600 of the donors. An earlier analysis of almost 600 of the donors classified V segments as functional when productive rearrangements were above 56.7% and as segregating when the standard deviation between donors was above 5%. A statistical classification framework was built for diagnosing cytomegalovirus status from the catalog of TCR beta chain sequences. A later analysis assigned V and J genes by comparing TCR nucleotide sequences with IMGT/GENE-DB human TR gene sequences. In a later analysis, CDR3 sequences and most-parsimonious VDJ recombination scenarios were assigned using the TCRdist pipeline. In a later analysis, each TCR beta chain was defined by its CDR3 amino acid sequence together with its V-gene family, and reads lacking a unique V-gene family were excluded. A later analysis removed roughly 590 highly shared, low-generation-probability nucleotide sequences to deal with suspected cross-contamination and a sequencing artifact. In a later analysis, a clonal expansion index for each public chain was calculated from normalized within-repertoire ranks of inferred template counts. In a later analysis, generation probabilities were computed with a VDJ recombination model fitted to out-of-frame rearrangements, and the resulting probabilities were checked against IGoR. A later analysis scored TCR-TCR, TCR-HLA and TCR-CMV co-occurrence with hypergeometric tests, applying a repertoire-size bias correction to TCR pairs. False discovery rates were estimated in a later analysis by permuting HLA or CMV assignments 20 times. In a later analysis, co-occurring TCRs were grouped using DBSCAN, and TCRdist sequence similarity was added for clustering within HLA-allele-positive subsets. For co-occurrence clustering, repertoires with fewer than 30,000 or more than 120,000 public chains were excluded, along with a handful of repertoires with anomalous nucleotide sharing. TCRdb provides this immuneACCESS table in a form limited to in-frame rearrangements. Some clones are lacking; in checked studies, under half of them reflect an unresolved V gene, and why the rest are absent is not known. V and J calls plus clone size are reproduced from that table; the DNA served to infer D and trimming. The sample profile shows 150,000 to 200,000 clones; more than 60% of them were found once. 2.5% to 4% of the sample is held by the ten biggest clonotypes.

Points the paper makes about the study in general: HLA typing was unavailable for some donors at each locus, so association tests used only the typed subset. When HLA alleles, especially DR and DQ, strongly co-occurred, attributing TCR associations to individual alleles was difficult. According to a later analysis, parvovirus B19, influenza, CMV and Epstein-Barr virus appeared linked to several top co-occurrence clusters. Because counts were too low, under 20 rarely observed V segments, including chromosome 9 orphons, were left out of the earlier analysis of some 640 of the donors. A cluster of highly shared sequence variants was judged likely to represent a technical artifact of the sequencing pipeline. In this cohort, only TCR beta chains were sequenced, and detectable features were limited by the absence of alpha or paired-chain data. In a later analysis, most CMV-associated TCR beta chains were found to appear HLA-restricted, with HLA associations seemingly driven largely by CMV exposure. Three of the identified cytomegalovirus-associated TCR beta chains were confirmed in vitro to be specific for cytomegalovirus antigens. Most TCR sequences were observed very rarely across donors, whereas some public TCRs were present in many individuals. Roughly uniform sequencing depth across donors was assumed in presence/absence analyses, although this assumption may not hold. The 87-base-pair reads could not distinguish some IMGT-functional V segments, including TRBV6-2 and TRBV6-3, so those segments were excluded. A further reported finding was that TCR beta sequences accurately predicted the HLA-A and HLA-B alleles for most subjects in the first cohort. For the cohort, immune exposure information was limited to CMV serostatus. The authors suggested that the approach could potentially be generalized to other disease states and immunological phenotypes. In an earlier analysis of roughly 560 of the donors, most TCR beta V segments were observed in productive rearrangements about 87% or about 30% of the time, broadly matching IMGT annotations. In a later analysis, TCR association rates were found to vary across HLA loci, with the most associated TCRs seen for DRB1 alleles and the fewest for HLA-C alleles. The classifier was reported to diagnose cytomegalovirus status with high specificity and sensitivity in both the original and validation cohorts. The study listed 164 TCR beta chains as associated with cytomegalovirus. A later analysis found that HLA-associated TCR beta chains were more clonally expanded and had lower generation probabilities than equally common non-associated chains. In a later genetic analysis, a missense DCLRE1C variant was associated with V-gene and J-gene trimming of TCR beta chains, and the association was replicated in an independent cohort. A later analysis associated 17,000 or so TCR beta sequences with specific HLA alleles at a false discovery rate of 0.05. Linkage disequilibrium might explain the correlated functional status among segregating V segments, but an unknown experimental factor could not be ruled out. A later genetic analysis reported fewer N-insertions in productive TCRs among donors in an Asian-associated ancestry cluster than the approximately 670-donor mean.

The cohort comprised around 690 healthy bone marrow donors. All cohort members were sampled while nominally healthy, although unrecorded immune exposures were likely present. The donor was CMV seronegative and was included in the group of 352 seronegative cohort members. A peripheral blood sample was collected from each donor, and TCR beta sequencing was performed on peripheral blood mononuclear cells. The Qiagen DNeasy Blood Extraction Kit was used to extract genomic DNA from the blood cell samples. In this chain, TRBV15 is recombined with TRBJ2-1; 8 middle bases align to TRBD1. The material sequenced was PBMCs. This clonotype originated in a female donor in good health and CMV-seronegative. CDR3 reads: CATSRRQGRDNEQFF. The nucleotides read TGTGCCACCAGCAGAAGACAGGGGCGTGACAATGAGCAGTTCTTC. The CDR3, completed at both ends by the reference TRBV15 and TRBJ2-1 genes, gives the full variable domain DAMVIQNPRYQVTQFGKPVTLSCSQTLNHNVMYWYQQKSSQAPKLLFHYYDKDFNNEADTPDNFQSRRPNTSFCFLDIRSPGLGDTAMYLCATSRRQGRDNEQFFGPGTRLTVL.